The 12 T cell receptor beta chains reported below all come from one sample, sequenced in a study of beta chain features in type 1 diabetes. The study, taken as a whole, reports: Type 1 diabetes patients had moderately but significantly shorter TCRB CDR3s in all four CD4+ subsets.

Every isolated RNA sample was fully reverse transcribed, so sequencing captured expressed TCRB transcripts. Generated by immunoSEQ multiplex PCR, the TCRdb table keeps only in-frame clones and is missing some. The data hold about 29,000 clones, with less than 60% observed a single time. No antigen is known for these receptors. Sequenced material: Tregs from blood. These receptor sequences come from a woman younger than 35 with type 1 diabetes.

As DNA, the CDR3 is TGCGCCAGCAGCCGCGGCGGCTTCCGGAACACCGGGGAGCTGTTTTTT. Amino acid sequence: CASSRGGFRNTGELFF. This chain joins TRBV4-1 and TRBJ2-2; D remains ambiguous. This CDR3 comprises 16 residues. Germline-derived CDR1 and CDR2 are MGHRA and YSYEKL. Trimming cost V 4 bases and J 1 base, with 13 bases left between them.

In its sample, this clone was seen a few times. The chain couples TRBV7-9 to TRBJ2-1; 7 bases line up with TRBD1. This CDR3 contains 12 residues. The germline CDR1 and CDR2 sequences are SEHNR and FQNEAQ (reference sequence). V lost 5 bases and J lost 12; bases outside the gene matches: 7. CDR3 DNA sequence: TGTGCCAGCAGCCGACAGGGAATAAGGCAGTTCTTC. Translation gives CASSRQGIRQFF.

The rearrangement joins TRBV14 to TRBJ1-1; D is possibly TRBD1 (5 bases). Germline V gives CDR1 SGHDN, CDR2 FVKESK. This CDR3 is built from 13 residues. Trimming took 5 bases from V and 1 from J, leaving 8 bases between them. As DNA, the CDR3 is TGTGCCAGCAGCTTGGACACGAACACTGAAGCTTTCTTT. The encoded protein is CASSLDTNTEAFF.

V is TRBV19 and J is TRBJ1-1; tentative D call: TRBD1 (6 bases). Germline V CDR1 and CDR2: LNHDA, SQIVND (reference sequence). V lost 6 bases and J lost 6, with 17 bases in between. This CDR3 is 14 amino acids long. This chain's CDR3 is CASSVNRDGAEAFF. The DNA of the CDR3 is TGTGCCAGTAGCGTCAACAGGGATGGGGCTGAAGCTTTCTTT. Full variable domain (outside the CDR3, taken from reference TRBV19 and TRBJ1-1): DGGITQSPKYLFRKEGQNVTLSCEQNLNHDAMYWYRQDPGQGLRLIYYSQIVNDFQKGDIAEGYSVSREKKESFPLTVTSAQKNPTAFYLCASSVNRDGAEAFFGQGTRLTVV.

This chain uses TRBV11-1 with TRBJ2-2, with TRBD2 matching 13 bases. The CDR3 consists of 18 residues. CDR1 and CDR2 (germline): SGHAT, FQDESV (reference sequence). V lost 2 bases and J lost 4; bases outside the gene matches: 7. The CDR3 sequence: CASSLFGTSGTTTGELFF. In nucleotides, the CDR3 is TGTGCCAGCAGCTTATTTGGGACTAGCGGGACTACCACCGGGGAGCTGTTTTTT.

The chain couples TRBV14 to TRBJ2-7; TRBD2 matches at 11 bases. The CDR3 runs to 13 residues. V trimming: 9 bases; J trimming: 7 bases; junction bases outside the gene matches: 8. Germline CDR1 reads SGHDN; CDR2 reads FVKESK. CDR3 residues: CARVPGLAVEQYF. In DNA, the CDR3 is TGTGCCAGGGTACCGGGACTAGCGGTTGAGCAGTACTTC.

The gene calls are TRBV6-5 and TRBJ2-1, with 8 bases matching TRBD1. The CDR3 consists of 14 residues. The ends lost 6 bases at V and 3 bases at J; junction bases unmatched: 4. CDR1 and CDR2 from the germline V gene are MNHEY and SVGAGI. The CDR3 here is CASSLGQGYNEQFF. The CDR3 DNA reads TGTGCCAGCAGCCTAGGACAGGGCTACAATGAGCAGTTCTTC.

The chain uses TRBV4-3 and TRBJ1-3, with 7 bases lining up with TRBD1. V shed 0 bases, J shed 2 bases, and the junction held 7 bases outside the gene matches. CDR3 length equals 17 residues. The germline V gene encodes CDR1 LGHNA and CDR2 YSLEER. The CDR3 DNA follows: TGCGCCAGCAGCCAAGATGGGACAGCCAGAACTGGAAACACCATATATTTT. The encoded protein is CASSQDGTARTGNTIYF.

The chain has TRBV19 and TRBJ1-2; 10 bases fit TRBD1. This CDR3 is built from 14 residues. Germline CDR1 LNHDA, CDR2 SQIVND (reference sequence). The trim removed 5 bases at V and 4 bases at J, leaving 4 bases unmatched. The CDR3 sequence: CASSAGTGVYGYTF. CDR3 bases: TGTGCCAGTAGTGCCGGGACAGGGGTCTATGGCTACACCTTC.

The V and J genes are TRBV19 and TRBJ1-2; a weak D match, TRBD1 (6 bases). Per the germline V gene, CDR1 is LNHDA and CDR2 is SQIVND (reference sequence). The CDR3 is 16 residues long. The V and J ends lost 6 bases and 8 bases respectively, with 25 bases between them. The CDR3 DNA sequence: TGTGCCAGTAGCCAACGGGGGTCGCGGGGGCTTAAGGGCTACACCTTC. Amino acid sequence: CASSQRGSRGLKGYTF.

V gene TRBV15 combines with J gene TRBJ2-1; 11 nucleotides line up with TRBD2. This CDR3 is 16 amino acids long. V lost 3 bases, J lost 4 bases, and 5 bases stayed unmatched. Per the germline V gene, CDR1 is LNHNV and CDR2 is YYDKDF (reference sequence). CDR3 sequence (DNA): TGTGCCACCAGCAGCGCTGGGACTAGCGGATACAATGAGCAGTTCTTC. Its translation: CATSSAGTSGYNEQFF.

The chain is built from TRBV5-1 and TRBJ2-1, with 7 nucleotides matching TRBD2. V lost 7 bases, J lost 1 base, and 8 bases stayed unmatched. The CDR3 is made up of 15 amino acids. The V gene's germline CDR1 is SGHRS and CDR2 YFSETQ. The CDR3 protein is CASGITSDSYNEQFF. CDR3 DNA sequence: TGCGCCAGCGGAATTACTAGCGATTCCTACAATGAGCAGTTCTTC.